The source of this TCR beta chain is a study of blood T cell repertoires in COVID-19. Per the original methods: Nucleated cell number was recorded as an estimate derived from reference gene primer amplification. The protocol was immunoSEQ multiplex PCR, while the TCRdb copy is restricted to in-frame clones and leaves out a portion. Clonal size and the V and J genes are those of that table, whereas D and trimming came from the DNA. The table lists roughly 350,000 clones, more than 85% of them singletons, with under 20% in the top ten. Everyone who took part was roughly 18 to 89 years old, and they came from 24 US areas. Donors in Cohort 3 who had recovered were those with two negative PCRs, healthcare professional clearance, or resolution of their symptoms. The V gene's germline CDR1 is SGHVS and CDR2 FQNEAQ. This CDR3 is built from 15 residues. The V gene lost 5 bases and the J gene lost 2 bases, with 13 bases spanning the gap.

This sequence joins TRBV7-8 and TRBJ1-5; the D is unclear. The TCR originated in a woman aged 30 to 39 who had recovered from COVID-19. The sequenced sample was PBMCs or T cells enriched from blood (not recorded which). The CDR3 loop reads CASSQTETRNQPQHF. The CDR3 DNA follows: TGTGCCAGCAGCCAGACGGAGACCCGCAATCAGCCCCAGCATTTT.